The sequence of this T cell receptor beta chain was determined in a study of patients and donors after allogeneic stem cell transplantation. TCRdb re-analysed the RT-PCR reads in MiXCR, keeping a single row per CDR3 protein. The sample records 920,000 or so distinct CDR3 sequences, about a sixth being singletons. V lost 3 bases and J 0 bases, leaving 11 bases between the germline ends. This CDR3 has 15 residues. Looked up from germline, CDR1 is KGHSH and CDR2 is LQKENI. The sample comprised blood, either unsorted or a sorted T cell fraction (not recorded which). This TCR derives from a human donor who was either an allogeneic HSCT recipient or a stem cell or donor lymphocyte infusion donor (not recorded which). It is not recorded whose cells these are; they may come from a transplant donor. The chain links TRBV18 to TRBJ1-1; the D is unclear. Here the CDR3 DNA reads TGTGCCAGCTCACCCCTCGTCGTCATGAACACTGAAGCTTTCTTT. Protein sequence: CASSPLVVMNTEAFF.